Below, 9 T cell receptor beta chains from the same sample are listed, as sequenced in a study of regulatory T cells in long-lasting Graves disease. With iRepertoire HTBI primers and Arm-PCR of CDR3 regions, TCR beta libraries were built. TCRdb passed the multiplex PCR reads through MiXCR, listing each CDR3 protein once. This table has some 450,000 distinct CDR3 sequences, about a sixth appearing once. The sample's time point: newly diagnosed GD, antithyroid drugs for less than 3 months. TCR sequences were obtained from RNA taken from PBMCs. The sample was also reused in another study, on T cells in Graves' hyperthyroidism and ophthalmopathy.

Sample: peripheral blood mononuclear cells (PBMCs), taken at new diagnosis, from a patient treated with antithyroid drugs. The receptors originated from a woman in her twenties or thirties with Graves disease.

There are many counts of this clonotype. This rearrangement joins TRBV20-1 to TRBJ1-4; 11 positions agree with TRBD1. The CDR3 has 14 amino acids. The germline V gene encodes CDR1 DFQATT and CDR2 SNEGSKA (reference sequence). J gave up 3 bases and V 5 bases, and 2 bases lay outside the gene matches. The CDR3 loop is CSAGQGASNEKLFF. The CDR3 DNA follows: TGCAGTGCTGGACAGGGGGCGTCTAATGAAAAACTGTTTTTT.

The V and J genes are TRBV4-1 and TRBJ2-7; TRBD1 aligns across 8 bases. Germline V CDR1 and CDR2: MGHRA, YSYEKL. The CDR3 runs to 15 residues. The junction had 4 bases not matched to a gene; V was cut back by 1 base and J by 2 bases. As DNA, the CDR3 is TGCGCCAGCAGCCAAGCCGGGACAGGTGCCTACGAGCAGTACTTC. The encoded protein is CASSQAGTGAYEQYF.

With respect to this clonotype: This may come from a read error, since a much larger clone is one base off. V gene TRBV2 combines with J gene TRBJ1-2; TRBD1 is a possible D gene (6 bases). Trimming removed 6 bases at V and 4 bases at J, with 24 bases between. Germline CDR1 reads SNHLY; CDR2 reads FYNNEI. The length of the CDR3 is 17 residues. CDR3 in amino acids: CASSESRGARHIYGYTF. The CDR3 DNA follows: TGTGCCAGCAGCGAATCCAGGGGCGCCAGACACATCTATGGCTACACCTTC.

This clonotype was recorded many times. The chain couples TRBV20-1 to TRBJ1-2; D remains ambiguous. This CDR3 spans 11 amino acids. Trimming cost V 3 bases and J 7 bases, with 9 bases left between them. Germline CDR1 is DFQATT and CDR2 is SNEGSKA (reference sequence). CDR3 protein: CSARGAGGYTF. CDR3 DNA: TGCAGTGCTAGGGGCGCGGGTGGCTACACCTTC.

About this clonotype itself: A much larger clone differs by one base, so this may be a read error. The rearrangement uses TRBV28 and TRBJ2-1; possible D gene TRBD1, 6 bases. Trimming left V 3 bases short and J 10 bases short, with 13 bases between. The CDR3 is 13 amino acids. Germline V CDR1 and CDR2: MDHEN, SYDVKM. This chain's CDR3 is CASSLQGNYEQFF. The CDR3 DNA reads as TGTGCCAGCAGTTTGCAGGGGAACTACGAGCAGTTCTTC.

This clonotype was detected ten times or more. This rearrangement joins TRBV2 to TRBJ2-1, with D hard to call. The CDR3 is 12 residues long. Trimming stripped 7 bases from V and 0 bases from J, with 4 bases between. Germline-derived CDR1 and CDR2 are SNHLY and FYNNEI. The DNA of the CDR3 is TGTGCCAGCACGGGCTCCTACAATGAGCAGTTCTTC. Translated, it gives CASTGSYNEQFF.

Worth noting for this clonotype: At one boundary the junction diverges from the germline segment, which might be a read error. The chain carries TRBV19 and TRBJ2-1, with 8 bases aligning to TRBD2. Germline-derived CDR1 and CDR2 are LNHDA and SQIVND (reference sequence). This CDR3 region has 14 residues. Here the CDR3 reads CASSRSGRMYEQFF. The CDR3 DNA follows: TGTGCGAGTAGTAGGAGCGGGAGAATGTATGAGCAGTTCTTC. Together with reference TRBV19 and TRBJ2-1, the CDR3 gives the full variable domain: DGGITQSPKYLFRKEGQNVTLSCEQNLNHDAMYWYRQDPGQGLRLIYYSQIVNDFQKGDIAEGYSVSREKKESFPLTVTSAQKNPTAFYLCASSRSGRMYEQFFGPGTRLTVL.

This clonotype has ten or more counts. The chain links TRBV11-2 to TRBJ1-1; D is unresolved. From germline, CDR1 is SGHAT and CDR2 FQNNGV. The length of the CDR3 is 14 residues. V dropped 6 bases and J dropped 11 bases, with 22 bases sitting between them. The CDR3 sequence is CASSREGSSLGAFF. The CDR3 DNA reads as TGTGCCAGCAGTCGAGAGGGTAGTTCACTTGGGGCTTTCTTT.

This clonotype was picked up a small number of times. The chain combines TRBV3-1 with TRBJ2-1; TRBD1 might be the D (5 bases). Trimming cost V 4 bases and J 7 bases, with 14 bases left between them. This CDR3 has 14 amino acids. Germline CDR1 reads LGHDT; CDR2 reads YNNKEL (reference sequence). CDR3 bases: TGTGCCAGCAGCCCCTCCACTTCAGGGAATGAGCAGTTCTTC. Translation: CASSPSTSGNEQFF.